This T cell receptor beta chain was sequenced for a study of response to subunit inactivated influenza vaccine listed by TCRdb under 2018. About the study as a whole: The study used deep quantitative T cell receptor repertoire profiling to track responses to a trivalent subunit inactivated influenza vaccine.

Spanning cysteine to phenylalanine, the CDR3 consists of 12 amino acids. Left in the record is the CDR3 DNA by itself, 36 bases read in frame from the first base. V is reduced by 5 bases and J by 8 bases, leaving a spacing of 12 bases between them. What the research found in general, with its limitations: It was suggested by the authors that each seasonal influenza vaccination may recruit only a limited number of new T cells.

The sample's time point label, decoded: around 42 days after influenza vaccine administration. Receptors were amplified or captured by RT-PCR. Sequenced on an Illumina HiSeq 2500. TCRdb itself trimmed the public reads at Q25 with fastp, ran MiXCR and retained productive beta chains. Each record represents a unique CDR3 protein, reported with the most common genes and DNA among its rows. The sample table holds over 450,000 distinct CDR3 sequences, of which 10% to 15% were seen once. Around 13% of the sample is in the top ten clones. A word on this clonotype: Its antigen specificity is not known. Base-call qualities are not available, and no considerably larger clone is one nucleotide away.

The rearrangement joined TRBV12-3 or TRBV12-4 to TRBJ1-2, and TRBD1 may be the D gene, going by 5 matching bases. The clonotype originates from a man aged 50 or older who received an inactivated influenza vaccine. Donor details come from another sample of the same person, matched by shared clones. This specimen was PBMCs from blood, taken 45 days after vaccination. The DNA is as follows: TGTGCCAGCAGTCCAGGGAAGTTCGGCTACACCTTC. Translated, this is CASSPGKFGYTF.